Detailed here is one T cell receptor beta chain. Antigen specificity is unknown. The method was immunoSEQ multiplex PCR; TCRdb's version includes in-frame clones alone and lacks a portion of them. The data contain 65,000 to 85,000 clones, 90% to 95% of them singletons. Any history of autoimmune disease or systemic immunosuppression disqualified patients. V was clipped by 6 bases and J by 1 base, with 17 bases between them. This CDR3 comprises 16 residues. Germline V lookup: CDR1 MDHEN, CDR2 SYDVKM. The data are from a study of OX40 agonist ivuxolimab in advanced cancers. Overall study findings and caveats: The average count of expanded clones was higher among CD8+ T cells than among CD4+. Blood T cells, both CD4+ and CD8+, expanded clonally by week 6 at 0.1 to 3.0 mg/kg.

Specimen: CD4+ or CD8+ T cells sorted from blood, collected in a trial of the OX40 agonist ivuxolimab. The clonotype originates from an adult with an advanced solid tumor such as melanoma, head and neck, liver or kidney cancer. The chain is built from TRBV28 and TRBJ2-3, with D perhaps TRBD1 (8 bases). The CDR3 is CASRIGQGGGTDTQYF. The CDR3 DNA reads as TGTGCCAGCAGGATCGGACAGGGAGGGGGCACAGATACGCAGTATTTT.